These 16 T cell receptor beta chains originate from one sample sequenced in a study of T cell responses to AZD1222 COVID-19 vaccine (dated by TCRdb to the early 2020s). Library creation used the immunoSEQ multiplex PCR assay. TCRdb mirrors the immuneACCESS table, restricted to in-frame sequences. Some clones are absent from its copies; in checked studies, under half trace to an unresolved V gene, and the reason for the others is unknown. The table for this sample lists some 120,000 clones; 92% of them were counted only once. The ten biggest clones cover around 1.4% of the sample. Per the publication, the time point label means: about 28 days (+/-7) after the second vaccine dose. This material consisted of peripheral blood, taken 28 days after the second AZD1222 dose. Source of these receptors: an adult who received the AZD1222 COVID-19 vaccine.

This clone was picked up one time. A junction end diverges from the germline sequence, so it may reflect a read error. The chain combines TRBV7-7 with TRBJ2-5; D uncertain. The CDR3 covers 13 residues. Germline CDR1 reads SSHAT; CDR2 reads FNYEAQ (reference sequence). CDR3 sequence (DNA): TGTGCTAGCAGCTTTAACCCGCGGGAGACCCAGTACTTC. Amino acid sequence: CASSFNPRETQYF.

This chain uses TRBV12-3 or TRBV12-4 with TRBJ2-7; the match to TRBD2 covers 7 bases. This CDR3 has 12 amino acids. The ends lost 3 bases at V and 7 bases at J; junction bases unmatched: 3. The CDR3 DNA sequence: TGTGCCAGCAGTTTCGGGGGGAGGGAGCAGTACTTC. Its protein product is CASSFGGREQYF.

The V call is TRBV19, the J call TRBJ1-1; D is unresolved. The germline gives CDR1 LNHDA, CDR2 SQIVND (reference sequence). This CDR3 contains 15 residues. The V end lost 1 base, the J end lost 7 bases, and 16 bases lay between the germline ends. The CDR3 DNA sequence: TGTGCCAGTAGTATAGGAAGAGTCGGGGAAAGTGAAGCTTTCTTT. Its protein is CASSIGRVGESEAFF.

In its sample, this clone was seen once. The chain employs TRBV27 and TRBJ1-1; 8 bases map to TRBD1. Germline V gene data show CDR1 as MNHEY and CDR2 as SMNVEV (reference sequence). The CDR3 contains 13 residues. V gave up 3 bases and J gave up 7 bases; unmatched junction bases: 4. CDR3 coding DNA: TGTGCCAGCAGTTTCTACGGACAGGGTGAAGCTTTCTTT. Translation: CASSFYGQGEAFF.

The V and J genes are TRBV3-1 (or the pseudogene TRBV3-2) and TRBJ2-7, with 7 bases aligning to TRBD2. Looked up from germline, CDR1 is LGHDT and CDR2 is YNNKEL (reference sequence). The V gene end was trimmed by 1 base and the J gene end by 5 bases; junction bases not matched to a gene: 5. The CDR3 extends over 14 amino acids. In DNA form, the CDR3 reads TGTGCCAGCAGCCAAGGCGGGAGCATCAACGAGCAGTACTTC. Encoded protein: CASSQGGSINEQYF.

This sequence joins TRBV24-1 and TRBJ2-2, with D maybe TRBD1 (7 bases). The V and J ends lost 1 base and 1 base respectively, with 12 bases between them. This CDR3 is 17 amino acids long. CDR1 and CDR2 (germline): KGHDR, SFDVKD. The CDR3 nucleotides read TGTGCCACCAGTGATTTCCCAGGGGGAGGGAACACCGGGGAGCTGTTTTTT. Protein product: CATSDFPGGGNTGELFF.

CDR3 region: CASSPGPSDGELFF. The CDR3 nucleotides are TGTGCCAGTAGTCCGGGACCCAGTGACGGGGAGCTGTTTTTT. The chain combines TRBV19 with TRBJ2-2; TRBD1 or TRBD2 may be the D gene (5 bases each). Trimming shortened V by 5 bases and J by 7 bases, and 14 bases separated the two germline ends. CDR3 length equals 14 residues. From germline, CDR1 is LNHDA and CDR2 SQIVND (reference sequence).

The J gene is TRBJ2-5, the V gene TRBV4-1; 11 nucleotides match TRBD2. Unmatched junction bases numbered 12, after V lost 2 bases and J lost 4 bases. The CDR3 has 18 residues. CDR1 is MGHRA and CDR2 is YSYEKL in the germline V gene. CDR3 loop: CASSQRLFSGRAPETQYF. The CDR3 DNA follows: TGCGCCAGCAGCCAACGGTTGTTTAGCGGGAGGGCCCCAGAGACCCAGTACTTC.

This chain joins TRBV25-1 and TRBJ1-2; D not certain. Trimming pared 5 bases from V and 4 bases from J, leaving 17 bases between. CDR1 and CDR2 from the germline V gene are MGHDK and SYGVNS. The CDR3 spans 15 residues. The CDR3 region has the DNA TGTGCCAGCAGTTCCCCTGGTCGGACGGGCTATGGCTACACCTTC. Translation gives CASSSPGRTGYGYTF.

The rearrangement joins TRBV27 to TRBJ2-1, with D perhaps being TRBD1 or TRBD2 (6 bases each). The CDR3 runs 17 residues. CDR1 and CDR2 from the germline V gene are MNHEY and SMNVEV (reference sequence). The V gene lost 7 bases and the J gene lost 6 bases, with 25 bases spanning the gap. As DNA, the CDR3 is TGTGCCAGCAACCGCCCGGGGGCTCACCCCGGACCCAATGAGCAGTTCTTC. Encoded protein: CASNRPGAHPGPNEQFF.

This CDR3 is CASSLDREGRAAFF. Here the CDR3 DNA reads TGTGCCAGCAGCTTAGATCGTGAGGGCAGGGCTGCTTTCTTT. This chain links TRBV7-9 with TRBJ1-1; tentative D call: TRBD1 (5 bases). Per the germline V gene, CDR1 is SEHNR and CDR2 is FQNEAQ (reference sequence). The germline V and J ends were trimmed by 1 base and 11 bases, with 17 bases remaining between them. The length of the CDR3 is 14 residues.

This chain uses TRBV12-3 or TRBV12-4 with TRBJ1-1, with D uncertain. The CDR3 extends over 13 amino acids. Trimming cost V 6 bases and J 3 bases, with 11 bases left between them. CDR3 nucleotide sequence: TGTGCCAGCAGATTGGACCGGGACACTGAAGCTTTCTTT. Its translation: CASRLDRDTEAFF.

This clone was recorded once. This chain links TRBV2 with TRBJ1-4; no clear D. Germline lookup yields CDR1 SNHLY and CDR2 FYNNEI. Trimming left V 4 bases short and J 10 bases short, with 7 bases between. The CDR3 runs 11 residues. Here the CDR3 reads CASSVWGKLFF. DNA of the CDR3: TGTGCCAGCAGTGTATGGGGAAAACTGTTTTTT.

CDR3 residues: CASSLSGYEQYF. As DNA, the CDR3 is TGCGCCAGCAGCTTGAGTGGTTACGAGCAGTACTTC. V gene TRBV5-1 combines with J gene TRBJ2-7; D call uncertain. V lost 1 base to trimming and J lost 4 bases, with 6 bases between them. Germline V gene data show CDR1 as SGHRS and CDR2 as YFSETQ. The CDR3 contains 12 residues.

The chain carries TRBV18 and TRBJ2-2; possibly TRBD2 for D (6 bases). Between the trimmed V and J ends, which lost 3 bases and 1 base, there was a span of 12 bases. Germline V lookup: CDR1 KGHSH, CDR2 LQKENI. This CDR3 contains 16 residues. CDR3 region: CASSPRSSGNTGELFF. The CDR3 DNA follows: TGTGCCAGCTCACCCAGGAGTAGCGGGAACACCGGGGAGCTGTTTTTT.

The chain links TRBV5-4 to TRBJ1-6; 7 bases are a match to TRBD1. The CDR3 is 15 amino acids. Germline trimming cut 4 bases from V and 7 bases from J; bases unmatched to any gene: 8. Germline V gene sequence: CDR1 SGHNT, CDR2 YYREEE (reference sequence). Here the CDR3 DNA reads TGTGCCAGCAGCGCACAGGGACAGTCAAATTCACCCCTCCACTTT. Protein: CASSAQGQSNSPLHF.